This section outlines one T cell receptor beta chain sequence together with its context. Germline loops: CDR1 LGHNA, CDR2 YNFKEQ. J was trimmed by 5 bases and V by 6 bases; bases with no gene match: 5. The CDR3 runs to 13 residues. The data belong to a study of blood T cell repertoires in COVID-19. Original handling: Nucleated cell counts were estimated from reference gene primer amplification. Repertoires were generated with immunoSEQ multiplex PCR, while TCRdb's copy carries only in-frame clones and drops some. For V, J and clone size, that table is used; D and trimming come from the DNA. Seen here are about 32,000 clones, roughly 92% observed once, and the top ten hold approximately 4%.

Sequencing input: peripheral blood. The clonotype originates from a man aged 60 to 75 with acute or convalescent COVID-19. The rearrangement joins TRBV4-2 to TRBJ2-5; 8 bases match TRBD1. The CDR3 is CASRPQGDETQYF. CDR3 in DNA: TGTGCCAGCAGACCACAGGGGGACGAGACCCAGTACTTC.